The 23 T cell receptor beta chains presented below share a single source sample, sequenced in a study of blood T cell repertoires in COVID-19. Profiling relied on immunoSEQ multiplex PCR, and the TCRdb table lists in-frame clones only, not all of them. The sample has 50,000 to 65,000 clones; over 55% are singletons. The sample comprised peripheral blood. The receptors come from a woman between 65 and 79 years old with COVID-19, enrolled during active disease.

The chain joins TRBV5-1 to TRBJ1-6; maybe TRBD1 (6 bases). The germline CDR1 and CDR2 sequences are SGHRS and YFSETQ. V was shortened by 4 bases and J by 8 bases, with 16 bases between the two germline ends. CDR3 size: 15 residues. The CDR3 nucleotides are TGCGCCAGCAGCGGGGGCGGGGGTATCGATTCACCCCTCCACTTT. Amino acid sequence: CASSGGGGIDSPLHF.

This clone was observed a handful of times. This chain joins TRBV5-6 and TRBJ1-1, with 7 nucleotides matching TRBD1. CDR3 length equals 16 residues. Germline CDR1 SGHDT, CDR2 YYEEEE. Germline trimming cut 1 base from V and 2 bases from J; bases unmatched to any gene: 8. The DNA of the CDR3 is TGTGCCAGCAGCTTGTTGGGGGGACAGCATAACACTGAAGCTTTCTTT. Translation gives CASSLLGGQHNTEAFF.

Only a few counts were recorded for this clone. CDR3 amino acids: CASSFQEAADTQYF. The CDR3, as DNA: TGCGCCAGCAGCTTCCAGGAGGCCGCAGATACGCAGTATTTT. The V gene is TRBV5-1, the J gene TRBJ2-3; D may be TRBD2 (5 bases). Germline assignment: CDR1 SGHRS and CDR2 YFSETQ. Trimming stripped 2 bases from V and 4 bases from J, with 11 bases between. This CDR3 is built from 14 residues.

In this sample, this clone turned up a few times. V is TRBV29-1 and J is TRBJ2-3; possible D gene TRBD1, 6 bases. V lost 7 bases and J lost 1, with 12 bases in between. The CDR3 covers 13 residues. In germline, CDR1 is SQVTM, CDR2 ANQGSEA. The CDR3 nucleotides read TGCAGCGCCACGGCAGGGGGCACAGATACGCAGTATTTT. Protein: CSATAGGTDTQYF.

The chain is built from TRBV6-1 and TRBJ1-2; weak D call: TRBD1 (5 bases). This CDR3 is built from 15 residues. V was cut by 1 base and J by 2 bases, with 11 bases left in between. Germline V gene sequence: CDR1 MNHNS, CDR2 SASEGT. The CDR3 bases are TGTGCCAGCAGTGAAGGCTGGGGCGGAAACTATGGCTACACCTTC. Translating gives CASSEGWGGNYGYTF.

In this sample, this clone turned up a few times. The rearrangement links TRBV4-2 to TRBJ1-1, with a tentative D call TRBD1 (6 bases). The CDR3 is 13 amino acids. Germline V lookup: CDR1 LGHNA, CDR2 YNFKEQ. V gave up 6 bases and J gave up 7 bases, with 15 bases separating them. The CDR3 spells CASRVEGDSEAFF. CDR3 nucleotide sequence: TGTGCCAGCAGAGTTGAGGGGGATAGTGAAGCTTTCTTT.

The rearrangement joins TRBV29-1 to TRBJ2-7; 7 nucleotides agree with TRBD1. Germline V gene data show CDR1 as SQVTM and CDR2 as ANQGSEA. The J segment lost 3 bases and the V segment lost 5 bases, leaving 10 bases of the junction unmatched. This CDR3 is built from 14 residues. This chain's CDR3 is CSVRVGPGGYEQYF. The CDR3 nucleotides are TGCAGCGTTAGGGTGGGACCAGGGGGCTACGAGCAGTACTTC.

Only a few counts were recorded for this clone. The V call is TRBV7-8, the J call TRBJ1-1, with D perhaps matching TRBD1 (5 bases). Germline CDR1 SGHVS, CDR2 FQNEAQ. The V end lost 5 bases, the J end lost 4 bases, and 8 bases lay between the germline ends. There are 12 residues in the CDR3. CDR3 bases: TGTGCCAGCAGCGGAGGGGCCACTGAAGCTTTCTTT. This translates into CASSGGATEAFF.

This rearrangement joins TRBV19 to TRBJ1-2; maybe TRBD1 (5 bases). Trimming took off 0 bases at V and 4 bases at J, with 12 bases between the two ends. The CDR3 consists of 15 residues. Germline V CDR1 and CDR2: LNHDA, SQIVND (reference sequence). The CDR3 region has the DNA TGTGCCAGTAGTATAGATCTCAGGGTCAGCTATGGCTACACCTTC. Amino acid sequence: CASSIDLRVSYGYTF.

V usage is TRBV7-9 and J usage is TRBJ2-2; tentative D call: TRBD1 (5 bases). This CDR3 has 12 amino acids. V lost 5 bases, J lost 5 bases, and 6 bases lay in between. Germline assignment: CDR1 SEHNR and CDR2 FQNEAQ (reference sequence). The chain's CDR3 is CASSDRTGELFF. The CDR3 coding sequence is TGTGCCAGCAGCGACAGAACCGGGGAGCTGTTTTTT.

CDR3: CASSVAEDYGYTF. In DNA, the CDR3 is TGTGCCAGCAGCGTAGCAGAGGACTATGGCTACACCTTC. This sequence joins TRBV9 and TRBJ1-2; D is ambiguous. Trimming left V 0 bases short and J 3 bases short, with 6 bases between. The germline V gene has CDR1 SGDLS and CDR2 YYNGEE. The CDR3 is 13 residues long. Full variable domain (missing parts from reference TRBV9 and TRBJ1-2): DSGVTQTPKHLITATGQRVTLRCSPRSGDLSVYWYQQSLDQGLQFLIQYYNGEERAKGNILERFSAQQFPDLHSELNLSSLELGDSALYFCASSVAEDYGYTFGSGTRLTVV.

This sequence joins TRBV6-4 and TRBJ2-3; 10 bases map to TRBD1. This CDR3 comprises 15 residues. CDR1 is MRHNA, CDR2 SNTAGT, per germline. V shed 6 bases and J 5 bases; nucleotides not matched to a gene: 8. The CDR3 region is CASRAVGQGIDTQYF. CDR3 in DNA: TGTGCCAGCAGAGCGGTGGGACAGGGGATAGATACGCAGTATTTT.

The chain couples TRBV2 to TRBJ1-2, with 8 bases fitting TRBD1. Germline CDR1 SNHLY, CDR2 FYNNEI. Trimming at V came to 6 bases and at J to 5 bases, leaving 8 bases not matched to a gene. CDR3 size: 14 residues. DNA for the CDR3: TGTGCCAGCAGCCCGACAGGGGAGGGATATGGCTACACCTTC. Its translation is CASSPTGEGYGYTF.

The rearrangement links TRBV19 to TRBJ2-2; D might be TRBD2 (6 bases). V lost 8 bases, J lost 1 base, and 14 bases lay in between. Per germline, CDR1 LNHDA and CDR2 SQIVND (reference sequence). The CDR3 covers 15 residues. CDR3 region: CASGRRSRNTGELFF. The CDR3 region has the DNA TGTGCCAGTGGGAGGCGGTCCCGGAACACCGGGGAGCTGTTTTTT.

This clone was recorded once. V usage is TRBV5-4 and J usage is TRBJ1-2, with no clear D. This CDR3 contains 13 residues. Germline V gene lookup returns CDR1 SGHNT and CDR2 YYREEE (reference sequence). V was trimmed by 4 bases and J by 2 bases, leaving 9 bases between them. The CDR3 protein is CASSTERNYGYTF. CDR3 bases: TGTGCCAGCAGCACCGAGAGAAACTATGGCTACACCTTC.

The rearrangement joins TRBV5-6 to TRBJ1-1; 7 bases agree with TRBD1. Germline assignment: CDR1 SGHDT and CDR2 YYEEEE. The CDR3 is made up of 14 amino acids. V was clipped by 4 bases and J by 1 base; unmatched bases: 4. The DNA of the CDR3 is TGTGCCAGCAGCGCCGGACAGGCGAACACTGAAGCTTTCTTT. Its protein is CASSAGQANTEAFF.

This clone was seen only once. V is TRBV5-1 and J is TRBJ1-2, with D maybe TRBD1 (5 bases). V lost 4 bases to trimming and J lost 0 bases, with 16 bases between them. Germline V gene lookup returns CDR1 SGHRS and CDR2 YFSETQ. CDR3 length: 16 residues. CDR3 residues: CASSQGVGNPNYGYTF. CDR3 coding DNA: TGCGCCAGCAGCCAGGGCGTTGGCAACCCTAACTATGGCTACACCTTC.

For this clone: The identical CDR3 is also encoded by other nucleotide sequences in the sample. The genes are TRBV3-1 (or the pseudogene TRBV3-2) and TRBJ2-7, with D hard to call. Trimming pared 1 base from V and 2 bases from J, leaving 3 bases between. CDR1 and CDR2 from the germline V gene are LGHDT and YNNKEL (reference sequence). The CDR3 runs 12 residues. Here the CDR3 DNA reads TGTGCCAGCAGCCAAGCAACCTACGAGCAGTACTTC. It is translated as CASSQATYEQYF.

This chain connects TRBV24-1 to TRBJ2-2; D unresolved. Trimming cost V 4 bases and J 2 bases, with 13 bases left between them. This CDR3 spans 16 amino acids. Germline lookup yields CDR1 KGHDR and CDR2 SFDVKD. CDR3 nucleotide sequence: TGTGCCACCAGTGACCCAAAGACTGACAACACCGGGGAGCTGTTTTTT. Encoded protein: CATSDPKTDNTGELFF.

A few counts support this clone. The chain joins TRBV11-2 to TRBJ2-1, with TRBD1 matching over 11 bases. The germline gives CDR1 SGHAT, CDR2 FQNNGV. J was trimmed by 6 bases and V by 2 bases; bases with no gene match: 6. The CDR3 is made up of 16 amino acids. The CDR3, as DNA: TGTGCCAGCAGCTTAAACGTGGACAGGGGGCGCAATGAGCAGTTCTTC. It specifies CASSLNVDRGRNEQFF.

V and J are TRBV29-1 and TRBJ2-3; the D is unclear. In germline, CDR1 is SQVTM, CDR2 ANQGSEA. V shed 4 bases and J shed 5 bases, with 16 bases lying between them. The CDR3 runs 14 residues. The CDR3 bases are TGCAGCGTTGCCAGCCCCGATAGAGGAGATACGCAGTATTTT. Its protein is CSVASPDRGDTQYF.

The J gene is TRBJ2-1, the V gene TRBV24-1; TRBD2 agrees at 7 bases. Looked up from germline, CDR1 is KGHDR and CDR2 is SFDVKD. The CDR3 spans 16 residues. V lost 3 bases, J lost 0 bases, and 4 bases stayed unmatched. CDR3 in amino acids: CATSDTGGSSYNEQFF. For the CDR3, the DNA is TGTGCCACCAGTGATACCGGGGGGAGCTCCTACAATGAGCAGTTCTTC.

Only a few counts were recorded for this clone. The chain joins TRBV5-4 to TRBJ2-7; D might be TRBD1 (5 bases). Germline V gene data show CDR1 as SGHNT and CDR2 as YYREEE (reference sequence). The CDR3 has 13 amino acids. Trimming took 3 bases from V and 1 from J, leaving 8 bases between them. The CDR3 here is CASSYDRSYEQYF. CDR3 in DNA: TGTGCCAGCAGCTATGACAGATCCTACGAGCAGTACTTC.